A selection of T cell receptor beta chains follows, all from one sample in a study of T cells after yellow fever vaccination. TCRdb re-called the 5' RACE reads with MiXCR, one entry per CDR3 protein. The sample holds fewer than 500,000 distinct CDR3 sequences, roughly a sixth seen once. The sequenced sample was PBMCs, obtained before the yellow fever booster vaccination. These receptors all come from a man aged 18 to 29 who received the YFV17D yellow fever vaccine. The CDR3 runs from the conserved cysteine through the conserved F or W. Each record gives: clone size, J gene, D gene, V gene, CDR3 DNA, CDR3 protein. The D gene is left open where the match is weak. The size field is filled for only some rows; it gives once, few, many or a size class.

- | TRBJ2-7 | - | TRBV25-1 | TGTGCCAGCAGTGCCGCGGGGGCCCACGAGCAGTACTTC | CASSAAGAHEQYF
few | TRBJ2-5 | - | TRBV11-2 | TGTGCCAGCAGGAGACCGGGACGGAAAGAGACCCAGTACTTC | CASRRPGRKETQYF
- | TRBJ1-2 | - | TRBV9 | TGTGCCAGCAGCCCACGATATAGCGGGGACTATGGCTACACCTTC | CASSPRYSGDYGYTF
once | TRBJ2-1 | - | TRBV29-1 | TGCAGCGTTGACGGAGACAGGAGCCCCAATGAGCAGTTCTTC | CSVDGDRSPNEQFF
- | TRBJ1-6 | - | TRBV7-9 | TGTGCCAGCAGCTTAGGAGGGGGGCCCCCTTATTCACCCCTCCACTTT | CASSLGGGPPYSPLHF
- | TRBJ1-2 | - | TRBV2 | TGTGCCAGCAGTGAGGGGGATGGCTACACCTTC | CASSEGDGYTF
few | TRBJ1-2 | - | TRBV15 | TGTGCCACCAGTCTTCGCCGGGACGTAGTCTATGGCTACACCTTC | CATSLRRDVVYGYTF
few | TRBJ1-5 | - | TRBV12-3/TRBV12-4 | TGTGCCAGCAGTTCCGCCTTGAGGCCCCAGCATTTT | CASSSALRPQHF
- | TRBJ1-5 | - | TRBV5-6 | TGTGCCAGCAGCTTCACAGGAGGCAATCAGCCCCAGCATTTT | CASSFTGGNQPQHF
- | TRBJ1-5 | - | TRBV12-3/TRBV12-4 | TGTGCCAGCAGTTTCTCAGGGGGCAATCAGCCCCAGCATTTT | CASSFSGGNQPQHF
few | TRBJ2-2 | - | TRBV12-3/TRBV12-4 | TGTGCCAGCAGGCAATCCGGGTCGACCACCGGGGAGCTGTTTTTT | CASRQSGSTTGELFF
few | TRBJ2-7 | - | TRBV18 | TGTGCCAGCTCACCGGACGGGGACCCCTCCTACGAGCAGTACTTC | CASSPDGDPSYEQYF
- | TRBJ2-7 | TRBD2 | TRBV27 | TGTGCCAGCAGTCCCGATAGCGGGAGAGCCTACGAGCAGTACTTC | CASSPDSGRAYEQYF
- | TRBJ2-7 | TRBD1 | TRBV6-5 | TGTGCCAGCAGGAAAGGGGACAGAACCTACGAGCAGTACTTC | CASRKGDRTYEQYF
many | TRBJ2-5 | - | TRBV29-1 | TGCAGCGTTGCCCACGGACAAGAGACCCAGTACTTC | CSVAHGQETQYF
few | TRBJ2-1 | - | TRBV4-3 | TGCGCCAGCAGCCAAGATCCAGGAACTTCCCCCTACAATGAGCAGTTCTTC | CASSQDPGTSPYNEQFF
few | TRBJ2-1 | - | TRBV7-3 | TGTGCCAGCAGCTTAGGTCATAATGAGCAGTTCTTC | CASSLGHNEQFF
few | TRBJ2-7 | TRBD2 | TRBV5-1 | TGCGCCAGCAGCTCGGGGCGCGGGGGGGCCTTCGAGCAGTACTTC | CASSSGRGGAFEQYF
few | TRBJ2-5 | - | TRBV29-1 | TGCAGCGTTGACCTTGGCACTCAAGAGACCCAGTACTTC | CSVDLGTQETQYF
- | TRBJ2-3 | TRBD1 | TRBV12-3/TRBV12-4 | TGTGCCAGCAGCAGGACAGGACGCACAGATACGCAGTATTTT | CASSRTGRTDTQYF
few | TRBJ1-1 | - | TRBV7-2 | TGTGCCAGCAGCTTTATCGCGAGGGGAGAGGCTTTCTTT | CASSFIARGEAFF
- | TRBJ1-1 | TRBD1 | TRBV7-9 | TGTGCCAGCAGCTCCGGGACAGGGGGCAAGGGCACTGAAGCTTTCTTT | CASSSGTGGKGTEAFF
few | TRBJ2-2 | TRBD1 | TRBV5-7 | TGTGCCAGCACCAGGGACAGGGTCACCGGGGAGCTGTTTTTT | CASTRDRVTGELFF
- | TRBJ1-2 | TRBD1 | TRBV27 | TGTGCCAGCACCCGCGGACAGGGGGGAGGGGGCTACACCTTC | CASTRGQGGGGYTF
few | TRBJ2-1 | - | TRBV29-1 | TGCAGCGTTGAAGGACCCCTAGCGTTGAATGAGCAGTTCTTC | CSVEGPLALNEQFF
few | TRBJ2-5 | - | TRBV27 | TGTGCCAGCAGCCCACGGGGGCCGCTTGGGCCCGGCGTGGCCCAGTACTTC | CASSPRGPLGPGVAQYF
few | TRBJ1-4 | TRBD1 | TRBV5-1 | TGCGCCAGCAGCTTCGCGGGACAGGGGTATGAAAAACTGTTTTTT | CASSFAGQGYEKLFF
many | TRBJ2-7 | TRBD1 | TRBV20-1 | TGCAGTGCTACCCGGACAGGGGGCCACGAGCAGTACTTC | CSATRTGGHEQYF
few | TRBJ1-4 | - | TRBV6-5 | TGTGCCAGCAGCTATGATCTAGTAGCCACTAATGAAAAACTGTTTTTT | CASSYDLVATNEKLFF
few | TRBJ2-5 | TRBD1 | TRBV7-2 | TGTGCCAGCAGCGCCACAGGGGCTCAGGAGACCCAGTACTTC | CASSATGAQETQYF
once | TRBJ1-2 | - | TRBV7-2 | TGTGCCAGCAGCTTCGCGACGGCTAACTATGGCTACACCTTC | CASSFATANYGYTF
many | TRBJ2-7 | - | TRBV2 | TGTGCCAGCACTCCAGGTTACGAGCAGTACTTC | CASTPGYEQYF
- | TRBJ2-5 | - | TRBV28 | TGTGCCAGCAGTTTAACGGACGGTGGGACCCAGTACTTC | CASSLTDGGTQYF
- | TRBJ1-1 | - | TRBV11-3 | TGTGCCAGCAGCCCGGGCGCAGGGTTACCCACTGAAGCTTTCTTT | CASSPGAGLPTEAFF
- | TRBJ2-7 | - | TRBV5-1 | TGCGCCAGCAGCTGGGATGCAGGAGGCGAGCAGTACTTC | CASSWDAGGEQYF
- | TRBJ1-3 | - | TRBV20-1 | TGCAGTGCTCCTCGGGGAACAGCTAAGTATTTT | CSAPRGTAKYF
- | TRBJ2-3 | TRBD2 | TRBV24-1 | TGTGCCACCAGTGATTCCCCACTAGCGGGGGGCGCAGATACGCAGTATTTT | CATSDSPLAGGADTQYF
- | TRBJ2-1 | - | TRBV2 | TGTGCCAGAGGGACCCCCCGAAGTGAGCAGTTCTTC | CARGTPRSEQFF
- | TRBJ2-7 | - | TRBV18 | TGTGCCAGCTCACCGGGGGGTCCTCCCTACGAGCAGTACTTC | CASSPGGPPYEQYF
- | TRBJ2-1 | - | TRBV29-1 | TGCAGCGTTGAGTCCCGACTTTACAATGAGCAGTTCTTC | CSVESRLYNEQFF
- | TRBJ2-1 | - | TRBV5-1 | TGCGCCAGCAGCTTGCAACAGGGTGGGAATGAGCAGTTCTTC | CASSLQQGGNEQFF
- | TRBJ2-5 | - | TRBV15 | TGTGCCACCAGCAGAGATCCCAGAAGACCTCAAGAGACCCAGTACTTC | CATSRDPRRPQETQYF
- | TRBJ2-3 | - | TRBV6-5 | TGTGCCAGCAGTCTGACTAGGACCACAGATACGCAGTATTTT | CASSLTRTTDTQYF
few | TRBJ2-3 | - | TRBV29-1 | TGCAGCGTTGAAGCCGTCCACTTCACAGATACGCAGTATTTT | CSVEAVHFTDTQYF
few | TRBJ2-5 | - | TRBV2 | TGTGCCAGCAGCGTTAACAGGGTAGAGACCCAGTACTTC | CASSVNRVETQYF
few | TRBJ1-5 | - | TRBV12-3/TRBV12-4 | TGTGCCAGCAGCCCTTACACAGGTATCAATCAGCCCCAGCATTTT | CASSPYTGINQPQHF
- | TRBJ1-2 | TRBD1 | TRBV5-6 | TGTGCCAGCAGCCGGGACAGGGGGCGAAATTCCTTC | CASSRDRGRNSF
few | TRBJ2-1 | - | TRBV4-3 | TGCGCCAGCAGCCAAGGACTCGGGGGCCATGAGCAGTTCTTC | CASSQGLGGHEQFF
few | TRBJ2-3 | - | TRBV7-8 | TGTGCCAGCAGCTTAAGAGGAGCTGGGGGAGATACGCAGTATTTT | CASSLRGAGGDTQYF
- | TRBJ2-3 | - | TRBV12-3/TRBV12-4 | TGTGCCAGCAGTTTAACAGTCATCACAGATACGCAGTATTTT | CASSLTVITDTQYF
- | TRBJ2-4 | - | TRBV4-3 | TGCGCCAGCAGCCAAGATTTAGGCTTAGCCAAAAACATTCAGTACTTC | CASSQDLGLAKNIQYF
few | TRBJ2-5 | - | TRBV20-1 | TGCAGTGCCCAGGAGGAGGGTGAGACCCAGTACTTC | CSAQEEGETQYF
- | TRBJ2-1 | TRBD2 | TRBV6-2/TRBV6-3 | TGTGCCAGCAGCACAACTAGCGGAGAGCAGTTCTTC | CASSTTSGEQFF